This passage covers 19 T cell receptor beta chains from one sample sequenced in a study of T cell clusters in autoimmune cytopenias. One tube held mixed TRB-A and TRB-B primer pools for touch-down PCR. TCRdb re-called the multiplex PCR reads; one entry per CDR3 protein, DNA not given. The sample holds hundreds of distinct CDR3 sequences. TRB amplification used approximately 250 ng of peripheral blood genomic DNA. These same data were also listed under a study on T cell repertoires in aging, cancer and after chemotherapy.

Material for sequencing was peripheral blood. These receptor sequences come from a human donor with chronic lymphocytic leukemia.

This clonotype counts as medium-sized (0.01 to 0.1%) by frequency. V is TRBV2 and J is TRBJ1-4. CDR1 is SNHLY and CDR2 is FYNNEI in the germline V gene. The CDR3 has 13 residues. CDR3 sequence reads: CASRGQTNEKLFF.

In terms of frequency, this clonotype is large. The gene calls are TRBV6-6 and TRBJ2-7; the TCRdb D gene call, TRBD2, has no DNA to confirm it. The germline gives CDR1 MNHNY, CDR2 SVGAGI (reference sequence). The CDR3 sequence is 15 residues long. CDR3 in amino acids: CASRPHGLAGGEQYF.

Judged by frequency, this clonotype is hyperexpanded (1% or more). The gene calls are TRBV28 and TRBJ2-2. The CDR3 contains 13 residues. The germline gives CDR1 MDHEN, CDR2 SYDVKM. CDR3 sequence: CASSERGTGELFF.

Its frequency marks this clonotype as medium-sized. V is TRBV4-3 and J is TRBJ1-1. CDR1 and CDR2 (germline): LGHNA, YSLEER. The CDR3 is 15 residues long. The CDR3 sequence is CASSQEVRQNTEAFF.

In terms of frequency, this clonotype is hyperexpanded. The chain joins TRBV15 to TRBJ1-3. The CDR3 loop spans 15 amino acids. The germline V gene has CDR1 LNHNV and CDR2 YYDKDF (reference sequence). The CDR3 here is CATSRDSLGGNTIYF.

This chain uses TRBV19 with TRBJ1-5. Germline-derived CDR1 and CDR2 are LNHDA and SQIVND (reference sequence). The CDR3 covers 14 residues. The CDR3 loop reads CASSVADVGQPQHF.

In terms of frequency, this clonotype is medium-sized. This chain joins TRBV11-2 and TRBJ2-7. Germline values: CDR1 SGHAT, CDR2 FQNNGV. CDR3 length: 13 amino acids. CDR3 region: CASSLAADYEQYF.

This clonotype counts as large by frequency. The chain joins TRBV6-1 to TRBJ2-3. The CDR3 covers 14 residues. Germline CDR1 reads MNHNS; CDR2 reads SASEGT. CDR3 sequence reads: CASSELGRGDTQYF.

The rearrangement links TRBV29-1 to TRBJ2-7; TCRdb gives TRBD2 as the D gene, but with no DNA this cannot be confirmed. The germline CDR1 and CDR2 sequences are SQVTM and ANQGSEA. This CDR3 spans 15 amino acids. CDR3 residues: CSVRGLAASSYEQYF.

The chain couples TRBV19 to TRBJ2-5; the TCRdb call, TRBD1, lacks DNA for checking. The CDR3 totals 13 residues. Germline loops: CDR1 LNHDA, CDR2 SQIVND (reference sequence). CDR3 sequence reads: CASNPGGGETQYF.

This clonotype shows up as large by frequency. This sequence joins TRBV20-1 and TRBJ2-1; there is no DNA to check the TCRdb D call of TRBD1. CDR1 DFQATT and CDR2 SNEGSKA come from the germline V gene (reference sequence). The CDR3 covers 12 residues. CDR3 in amino acids: CSRQGTYNEQFF.

This clonotype is medium-sized by frequency. The gene calls are TRBV2 and TRBJ1-2; TCRdb outputs TRBD1, but without DNA this stays unchecked. CDR3 length equals 14 residues. Germline V gene sequence: CDR1 SNHLY, CDR2 FYNNEI. This CDR3 is CASRSLKGDYGYTF.

Frequency places this clonotype as hyperexpanded. The chain employs TRBV29-1 and TRBJ2-7; there is no DNA to check the TCRdb D call of TRBD1. CDR1 and CDR2 from the germline V gene are SQVTM and ANQGSEA. This CDR3 has 12 amino acids. The CDR3 is CSVQGAPYEQYF.

This clonotype is called medium-sized based on its frequency. The rearrangement joins TRBV4-2 to TRBJ1-5. CDR1 is LGHNA, CDR2 YNFKEQ, per germline. This CDR3 has 12 amino acids. This chain's CDR3 is CASSQDNQPQHF.

This clonotype is identified as large from frequency. This chain joins TRBV20-1 and TRBJ2-3; without DNA, the TCRdb call of TRBD2 cannot be checked. The CDR3 has 13 amino acids. Germline V gives CDR1 DFQATT, CDR2 SNEGSKA (reference sequence). CDR3 residues: CSASSGSTDTQYF.

This clonotype is classed as medium-sized by frequency. The V gene is TRBV12-1, the J gene TRBJ1-5; TCRdb proposes TRBD1, but this gene call is untestable without DNA. TRBV12-1 is noted as a pseudogene. This CDR3 is built from 15 residues. CDR3 sequence reads: CASSFAGSGPRPQHF.

This clonotype is deemed large by its frequency. The rearrangement links TRBV7-2 to TRBJ1-2; checking the TCRdb D call of TRBD1 is not possible without DNA. This CDR3 region has 14 residues. Per germline, CDR1 SGHTA and CDR2 FQGNSA. The CDR3 loop is CASSTGYGARGYTF.

This clonotype is identified as large (0.1 to 1%) from frequency. The chain joins TRBV27 to TRBJ1-4; TCRdb returns TRBD1, unconfirmable since there is no DNA. The germline V gene encodes CDR1 MNHEY and CDR2 SMNVEV (reference sequence). The CDR3 loop spans 15 amino acids. The CDR3 sequence is CASSFGTATNEKLFF.

This clonotype is classed as medium-sized (0.01 to 0.1%) by frequency. This chain connects TRBV5-1 to TRBJ2-5; TCRdb's assignment of TRBD2 cannot be checked, as there is no DNA. This CDR3 spans 15 amino acids. CDR1 is SGHRS and CDR2 is YFSETQ in the germline V gene. The CDR3 protein is CASSFGWLEQETQYF.